The 28 T cell receptor beta chains reported below all come from one sample, sequenced in a study of Ad26.COV2.S vaccination and SARS-CoV-2 variants. Produced via immunoSEQ multiplex PCR; TCRdb's table is partial and in-frame only. The sample contains over 110,000 clones, 86% of which appear only once. The specimen was peripheral blood, collected after recovery from COVID-19. All receptors come from a human donor who had recovered from COVID-19.

The chain carries TRBV7-9 and TRBJ1-4; TRBD1 aligns across 7 bases. The germline V gene has CDR1 SEHNR and CDR2 FQNEAQ (reference sequence). This CDR3 contains 15 residues. The ends lost 5 bases at V and 5 bases at J; junction bases unmatched: 8. The CDR3 region has the DNA TGTGCCAGCAGCCGAGCCGGAGGGGGCAATGAAAAACTGTTTTTT. Encoded protein: CASSRAGGGNEKLFF.

This chain connects TRBV28 to TRBJ2-4; D possibly corresponds to TRBD2 (5 bases). The CDR3 spans 14 residues. The V and J ends lost 6 bases and 1 base respectively, with 10 bases between them. Germline V gene lookup returns CDR1 MDHEN and CDR2 SYDVKM. The CDR3 nucleotides read TGTGCCAGCAGGCCTCCGGGGGCCAAAAACATTCAGTACTTC. As protein: CASRPPGAKNIQYF.

V is TRBV5-1 and J is TRBJ1-2; a possible D gene is TRBD1 (5 bases). The CDR3 runs to 13 residues. The germline V gene has CDR1 SGHRS and CDR2 YFSETQ. Trimming took 6 bases from V and 6 from J, leaving 15 bases between them. CDR3 loop: CASTGWGKDGYTF. As DNA, the CDR3 is TGCGCCAGCACCGGGTGGGGGAAGGATGGCTACACCTTC.

The CDR3 is CASSSGQGAYEQYF. CDR3 sequence (DNA): TGTGCCAGCTCATCGGGACAGGGAGCCTACGAGCAGTACTTC. The V call is TRBV18, the J call TRBJ2-7; 9 bases are a match to TRBD1. V trimming: 5 bases; J trimming: 2 bases; junction bases outside the gene matches: 4. CDR3 length equals 14 residues. Germline lookup yields CDR1 KGHSH and CDR2 LQKENI.

This rearrangement joins TRBV5-4 to TRBJ2-2, with D perhaps matching TRBD1 or TRBD2 (5 bases each). This CDR3 is 15 amino acids long. Germline V gene sequence: CDR1 SGHNT, CDR2 YYREEE (reference sequence). Between the trimmed V and J ends, which lost 4 bases and 0 bases, there was a span of 10 bases. The DNA of the CDR3 is TGTGCCAGCAGCCGGGACCTCCCGAACACCGGGGAGCTGTTTTTT. It specifies CASSRDLPNTGELFF.

V gene TRBV30 combines with J gene TRBJ2-5; 10 nucleotides line up with TRBD1. Per the germline V gene, CDR1 is GTSNPN and CDR2 is SVGIG (reference sequence). Germline trimming cut 3 bases from V and 3 bases from J; bases unmatched to any gene: 1. The CDR3 totals 13 residues. This CDR3 is CAWRGTGEETQYF. For the CDR3, the DNA is TGTGCCTGGAGGGGGACAGGGGAAGAGACCCAGTACTTC.

The J gene is TRBJ2-7, the V gene TRBV7-9, with D possibly being TRBD1 or TRBD2 (5 bases each). Germline loops: CDR1 SEHNR, CDR2 FQNEAQ (reference sequence). V was shortened by 3 bases and J by 7 bases, with 10 bases between the two germline ends. The CDR3 is 12 amino acids. The CDR3 here is CASSLGVKEQYF. In DNA, the CDR3 is TGTGCCAGCAGCTTGGGGGTTAAGGAGCAGTACTTC.

The rearrangement joins TRBV6-4 to TRBJ1-6, with TRBD1 as a possible D gene (6 bases). V was cut by 8 bases and J by 5 bases, with 13 bases left in between. The germline V gene encodes CDR1 MRHNA and CDR2 SNTAGT. The CDR3 extends over 14 amino acids. The CDR3 nucleotides read TGTGCCAGCGGGGGCAGGAATCATAATTCACCCCTCCACTTT. As protein: CASGGRNHNSPLHF.

The chain has TRBV6-2 or TRBV6-3 and TRBJ2-7, with D maybe TRBD2 (6 bases). The V end was cut by 0 bases, the J end by 10 bases, with 10 bases between. CDR1 is MNHEY and CDR2 is SVGEGT in the germline V gene. This CDR3 contains 12 residues. CDR3 bases: TGTGCCAGCAGTTACTCGCGGGGTTTTCAGTACTTC. Translating gives CASSYSRGFQYF.

This clone was seen only once. The gene calls are TRBV19 and TRBJ1-3, with D possibly matching TRBD1 (6 bases). Germline values: CDR1 LNHDA, CDR2 SQIVND (reference sequence). Trimming shortened V by 5 bases and J by 2 bases, and 13 bases separated the two germline ends. The CDR3 runs to 15 residues. The DNA for the CDR3 is TGTGCCAGTAGTGCCCTGGCAGGGGCTGGAAACACCATATATTTT. It is translated as CASSALAGAGNTIYF. Filled out from reference TRBV19 and TRBJ1-3, the complete variable domain reads DGGITQSPKYLFRKEGQNVTLSCEQNLNHDAMYWYRQDPGQGLRLIYYSQIVNDFQKGDIAEGYSVSREKKESFPLTVTSAQKNPTAFYLCASSALAGAGNTIYFGEGSWLTVV.

The chain carries TRBV4-1 and TRBJ2-7; maybe TRBD1 (5 bases). The germline CDR1 and CDR2 sequences are MGHRA and YSYEKL. This CDR3 spans 15 amino acids. Trimming took 2 bases from V and 3 from J, leaving 14 bases between them. The CDR3 here is CASSQIPAGNYEQYF. CDR3 DNA: TGCGCCAGCAGCCAAATCCCGGCAGGGAACTACGAGCAGTACTTC.

This clone was counted only a few times. The chain has TRBV19 and TRBJ1-6; 8 positions agree with TRBD1. V lost 6 bases and J lost 6; bases outside the gene matches: 13. CDR3 length: 17 amino acids. CDR1 LNHDA and CDR2 SQIVND come from the germline V gene (reference sequence). CDR3 DNA sequence: TGTGCCAGTAGCTGGGGTGAAGGGACAGGCCTTAATTCACCCCTCCACTTT. It codes for CASSWGEGTGLNSPLHF.

This clone appeared a single time. CDR3 DNA: TGTGCCAGCACCCCACAGGGGGCGCGTAGCACTGAAGCTTTCTTT. It encodes CASTPQGARSTEAFF. The chain couples TRBV7-9 to TRBJ1-1; 9 bases map to TRBD1. The CDR3 runs 15 residues. Looked up from germline, CDR1 is SEHNR and CDR2 is FQNEAQ (reference sequence). Germline trimming cut 7 bases from V and 4 bases from J; bases unmatched to any gene: 10.

The chain links TRBV5-1 to TRBJ2-6; D call uncertain. V lost 3 bases and J lost 0, with 13 bases in between. This CDR3 spans 17 amino acids. Germline V gene lookup returns CDR1 SGHRS and CDR2 YFSETQ. CDR3 protein: CASSSPDQASGANVLTF. The CDR3 bases are TGCGCCAGCAGCTCTCCCGACCAGGCCTCTGGGGCCAACGTCCTGACTTTC.

The CDR3 DNA reads TGCGCCAGCAGCTTGCCCGGGGCCGACTACGAGCAGTACTTC. As protein: CASSLPGADYEQYF. The genes are TRBV5-1 and TRBJ2-7, with D perhaps being TRBD1 or TRBD2 (5 bases each). Trimming stripped 1 base from V and 3 bases from J, with 11 bases between. This CDR3 has 14 amino acids. CDR1 SGHRS and CDR2 YFSETQ come from the germline V gene.

The rearrangement joins TRBV7-9 to TRBJ2-7, with D uncertain. The V end lost 6 bases, the J end lost 3 bases, and 12 bases lay between the germline ends. The germline gives CDR1 SEHNR, CDR2 FQNEAQ (reference sequence). The length of the CDR3 is 13 residues. The CDR3 is CASRSGLFYEQYF. CDR3 nucleotides: TGTGCCAGCAGGTCGGGTTTATTCTACGAGCAGTACTTC.

The rearrangement links TRBV12-3 or TRBV12-4 to TRBJ1-2, with no clear D. The ends were cut back, 2 bases at V and 6 bases at J, with 7 bases in the middle. The CDR3 extends over 12 amino acids. The CDR3: CASSLSGDGYTF. The CDR3 DNA reads TGTGCCAGCAGTTTATCAGGCGATGGCTACACCTTC.

The chain combines TRBV15 with TRBJ1-3, with TRBD1 matching 8 bases. The CDR3 sequence is 15 residues long. Trimming cost V 5 bases and J 2 bases; bases outside gene matches: 5. Germline lookup yields CDR1 LNHNV and CDR2 YYDKDF (reference sequence). CDR3 in amino acids: CATSPQTGAGNTIYF. For the CDR3, the DNA is TGTGCCACCAGCCCACAGACAGGGGCTGGAAACACCATATATTTT.

The CDR3 reads CASSQDRDSQETQYF. CDR3 in DNA: TGTGCCAGCAGCCAAGATCGCGACAGCCAAGAGACCCAGTACTTC. The chain couples TRBV4-2 to TRBJ2-5, with D possibly TRBD1 on 5 matching bases. Germline V CDR1 and CDR2: LGHNA, YNFKEQ. V dropped 0 bases and J dropped 1 base, with 9 bases sitting between them. The CDR3 contains 15 residues.

CDR3 sequence: CAWKSGEYSNQPQHF. The CDR3 region has the DNA TGTGCCTGGAAGTCAGGAGAATATAGCAATCAGCCCCAGCATTTT. The gene calls are TRBV30 and TRBJ1-5; no definite D call. CDR1 and CDR2 from the germline V gene are GTSNPN and SVGIG (reference sequence). The CDR3 consists of 15 residues. The ends were cut back, 4 bases at V and 0 bases at J, with 13 bases in the middle. Drawing the rest from reference TRBV30 and TRBJ1-5, the complete variable domain is SQTIHQWPATLVQPVGSPLSLECTVEGTSNPNLYWYRQAAGRGLQLLFYSVGIGQISSEVPQNLSASRPQDRQFILSSKKLLLSDSGFYLCAWKSGEYSNQPQHFGDGTRLSIL.

This sequence joins TRBV9 and TRBJ1-4; D remains ambiguous. CDR1 and CDR2 from the germline V gene are SGDLS and YYNGEE. Trimming removed 0 bases at V and 0 bases at J, with 3 bases between. The CDR3 is 14 amino acids. The CDR3 region has the DNA TGTGCCAGCAGCGTAGGAACAACTAATGAAAAACTGTTTTTT. Amino acids: CASSVGTTNEKLFF.

This chain connects TRBV6-5 to TRBJ1-5; D gene uncertain. This CDR3 comprises 14 residues. The V end lost 4 bases, the J end lost 4 bases, and 11 bases lay between the germline ends. Germline CDR1 and CDR2: MNHEY and SVGAGI. The DNA of the CDR3 is TGTGCCAGCAGTTCTTTTATCTGGAATCAGCCCCAGCATTTT. Its translation: CASSSFIWNQPQHF.

The chain uses TRBV9 and TRBJ2-3; D gene ambiguous. Looked up from germline, CDR1 is SGDLS and CDR2 is YYNGEE. Trimming shortened V by 3 bases and J by 3 bases, and 2 bases separated the two germline ends. The CDR3 sequence is 11 residues long. The CDR3, as DNA: TGTGCCAGCAGCGCGACAGATACGCAGTATTTT. Residues: CASSATDTQYF.

V gene TRBV4-3 combines with J gene TRBJ1-2; D is uncertain. The CDR3 spans 12 residues. Trimming stripped 4 bases from V and 4 bases from J, with 7 bases between. Germline-derived CDR1 and CDR2 are LGHNA and YSLEER. In nucleotides, the CDR3 is TGCGCCAGCAGCCTAGACTTCTATGGCTACACCTTC. Its protein is CASSLDFYGYTF.

The rearrangement links TRBV9 to TRBJ1-2; the match to TRBD1 covers 9 bases. The V gene's germline CDR1 is SGDLS and CDR2 YYNGEE. Unmatched junction bases numbered 12, after V lost 4 bases and J lost 8 bases. The CDR3 is 15 amino acids. CDR3 sequence (DNA): TGTGCCAGCAGCTCCCTATCCGGGACAGGGTACGGCTACACCTTC. Protein: CASSSLSGTGYGYTF.

To note about this clone: Relative to the germline gene, one junction end is altered; a read error may explain this. This rearrangement joins TRBV3-1 (or the pseudogene TRBV3-2) to TRBJ2-7; 7 positions match TRBD2. The germline V gene has CDR1 LGHDT and CDR2 YNNKEL (reference sequence). The CDR3 is 15 residues long. The CDR3 region is CASSQDTSAGRDLGF. CDR3 coding DNA: TGTGCCAGCAGCCAAGATACCTCGGCAGGGAGGGATCTAGGGTTC.

V gene TRBV7-2 combines with J gene TRBJ2-2, with 8 bases lining up with TRBD2. Looked up from germline, CDR1 is SGHTA and CDR2 is FQGNSA. V trimming: 2 bases; J trimming: 0 bases; junction bases outside the gene matches: 5. The CDR3 runs 17 residues. CDR3 coding DNA: TGTGCCAGCAGCTTACGCGGGAGGCTCACGAACACCGGGGAGCTGTTTTTT. Amino acids: CASSLRGRLTNTGELFF. Based on the CDR3 plus reference TRBV7-2 and TRBJ2-2, the full variable domain is GAGVSQSPSNKVTEKGKDVELRCDPISGHTALYWYRQSLGQGLEFLIYFQGNSAPDKSGLPSDRFSAERTGGSVSTLTIQRTQQEDSAVYLCASSLRGRLTNTGELFFGEGSRLTVL.

This clone has only a few counts. The rearrangement links TRBV6-5 to TRBJ1-4, with unresolved D. V lost 5 bases to trimming and J lost 8 bases, with 12 bases between them. This CDR3 spans 13 amino acids. From germline, CDR1 is MNHEY and CDR2 SVGAGI. For the CDR3, the DNA is TGTGCCAGCAGTCTATGGGAGTGGGAAAAACTGTTTTTT. The encoded protein is CASSLWEWEKLFF.